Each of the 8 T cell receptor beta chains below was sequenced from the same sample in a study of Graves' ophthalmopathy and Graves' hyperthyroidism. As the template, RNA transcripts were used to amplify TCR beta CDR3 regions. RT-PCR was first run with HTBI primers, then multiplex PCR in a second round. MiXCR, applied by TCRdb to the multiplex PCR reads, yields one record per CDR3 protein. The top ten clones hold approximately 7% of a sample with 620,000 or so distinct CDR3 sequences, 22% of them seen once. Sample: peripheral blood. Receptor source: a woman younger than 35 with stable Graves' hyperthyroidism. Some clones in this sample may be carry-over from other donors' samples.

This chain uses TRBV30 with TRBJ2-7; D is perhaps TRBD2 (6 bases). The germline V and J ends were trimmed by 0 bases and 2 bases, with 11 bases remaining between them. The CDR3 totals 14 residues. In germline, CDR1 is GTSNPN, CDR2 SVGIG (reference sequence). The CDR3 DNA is TGTGCCTGGAGTGTGCCGGGGGTCACCTACGAGCAGTACTTC. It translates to CAWSVPGVTYEQYF.

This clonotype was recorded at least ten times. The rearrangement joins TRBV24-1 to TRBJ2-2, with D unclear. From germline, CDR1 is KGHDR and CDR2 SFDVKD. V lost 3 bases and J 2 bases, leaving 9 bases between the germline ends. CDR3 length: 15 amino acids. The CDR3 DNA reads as TGTGCCACCAGTGATGTGACGACCAACACCGGGGAGCTGTTTTTT. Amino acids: CATSDVTTNTGELFF.

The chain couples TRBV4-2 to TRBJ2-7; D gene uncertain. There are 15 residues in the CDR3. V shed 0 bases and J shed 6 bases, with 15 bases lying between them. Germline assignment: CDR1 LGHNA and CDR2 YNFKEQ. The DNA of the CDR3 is TGTGCCAGCAGCCAAGAGCCCCCCCCCGGGCGCGAGCAGTACTTC. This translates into CASSQEPPPGREQYF.

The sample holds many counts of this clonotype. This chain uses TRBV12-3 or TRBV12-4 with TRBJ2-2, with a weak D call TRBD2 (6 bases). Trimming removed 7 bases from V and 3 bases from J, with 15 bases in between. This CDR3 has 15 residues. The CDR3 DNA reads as TGTGCCAGCACCACCAGCGGGCGGGACACCGGGGAGCTGTTTTTT. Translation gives CASTTSGRDTGELFF.

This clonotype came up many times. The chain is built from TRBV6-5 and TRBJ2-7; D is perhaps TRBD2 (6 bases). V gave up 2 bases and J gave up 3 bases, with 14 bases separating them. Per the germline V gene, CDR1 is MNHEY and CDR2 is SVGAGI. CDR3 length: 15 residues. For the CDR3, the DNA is TGTGCCAGCAGTTACCGGCCAGGGACTGTCTACGAGCAGTACTTC. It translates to CASSYRPGTVYEQYF.

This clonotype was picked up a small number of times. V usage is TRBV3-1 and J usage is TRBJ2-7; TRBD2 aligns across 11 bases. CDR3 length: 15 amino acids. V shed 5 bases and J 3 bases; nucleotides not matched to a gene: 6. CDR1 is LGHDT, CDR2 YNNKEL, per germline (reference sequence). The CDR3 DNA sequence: TGTGCCAGCAGCTCAAGCGGGACTAGCGGCTACGAGCAGTACTTC. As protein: CASSSSGTSGYEQYF.

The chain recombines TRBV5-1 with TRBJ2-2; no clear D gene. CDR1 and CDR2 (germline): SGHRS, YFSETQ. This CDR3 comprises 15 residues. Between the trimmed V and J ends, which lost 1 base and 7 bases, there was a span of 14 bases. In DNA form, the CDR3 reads TGCGCCAGCAGCTTGAACCCCGAATGGGGCGGGGAGCTGTTTTTT. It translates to CASSLNPEWGGELFF.

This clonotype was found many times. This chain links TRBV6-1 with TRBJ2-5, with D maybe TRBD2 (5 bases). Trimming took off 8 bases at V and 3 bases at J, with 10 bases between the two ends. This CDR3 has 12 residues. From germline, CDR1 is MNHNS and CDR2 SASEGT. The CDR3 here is CASGRAKETQYF. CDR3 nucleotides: TGTGCCAGCGGGCGGGCGAAAGAGACCCAGTACTTC.